These 10 T cell receptor beta chains were sequenced from one sample in a study of blood T cell repertoires in COVID-19. The data were produced by immunoSEQ multiplex PCR, yet TCRdb's version contains in-frame clones alone and is incomplete. The table has over 250,000 clones, about 89% seen once. The sample was peripheral blood. The receptors were gathered from a woman aged 30 to 39 with COVID-19, enrolled during active disease.

This clone was counted a single time. The chain carries TRBV5-6 and TRBJ1-3, with TRBD1 identical over 7 bases. The CDR3 spans 15 residues. Unmatched junction bases numbered 4, after V lost 2 bases and J lost 2 bases. Germline CDR1 reads SGHDT; CDR2 reads YYEEEE. CDR3 nucleotides: TGTGCCAGCAGCTTTCGACAGGGCCCTGGAAACACCATATATTTT. Translating it yields CASSFRQGPGNTIYF.

The chain carries TRBV4-2 and TRBJ2-2; 11 bases are a match to TRBD2. The CDR3 extends over 18 amino acids. Germline CDR1 and CDR2: LGHNA and YNFKEQ. The J segment lost 6 bases and the V segment lost 5 bases, leaving 14 bases of the junction unmatched. CDR3: CASSWTTSGSHGAGELFF. CDR3 nucleotides: TGTGCCAGCAGCTGGACTACTAGCGGGAGTCACGGGGCCGGGGAGCTGTTTTTT.

J is TRBJ2-4 and V is TRBV3-1 (or the pseudogene TRBV3-2), with TRBD2 matching 10 bases. Germline V gives CDR1 LGHDT, CDR2 YNNKEL (reference sequence). This CDR3 contains 20 residues. V lost 0 bases and J lost 1; bases outside the gene matches: 12. The CDR3 DNA reads TGTGCCAGCAGCCAAGATTTTAGGCTAGCGGGAGTTATGGCCAAAAACATTCAGTACTTC. Its protein product is CASSQDFRLAGVMAKNIQYF.

The chain recombines TRBV5-1 with TRBJ2-3, with TRBD2 matching 11 bases. The ends lost 3 bases at V and 0 bases at J; junction bases unmatched: 3. The CDR3 sequence is 16 residues long. Germline-derived CDR1 and CDR2 are SGHRS and YFSETQ. CDR3 in DNA: TGCGCCAGCAGCTCACGGACTAGCGGGAGCACAGATACGCAGTATTTT. It translates to CASSSRTSGSTDTQYF.

The CDR3 nucleotides are TGTGCCAGCAGTTCCAGGACAGGGAACAACTATGGCTACACCTTC. It codes for CASSSRTGNNYGYTF. The J gene is TRBJ1-2, the V gene TRBV7-9, with TRBD1 matching 8 bases. The CDR3 is 15 residues long. Germline V gene lookup returns CDR1 SEHNR and CDR2 FQNEAQ (reference sequence). V gave up 6 bases and J gave up 2 bases; unmatched junction bases: 8.

The V gene is TRBV28, the J gene TRBJ2-7; D is undetermined. Trimming shortened V by 5 bases and J by 3 bases, and 17 bases separated the two germline ends. CDR1 and CDR2 (germline): MDHEN, SYDVKM. The CDR3 is made up of 15 amino acids. Here the CDR3 DNA reads TGTGCCAGCAGTCCCCCCCGCCGCGGCGGCTACGAGCAGTACTTC. Protein sequence: CASSPPRRGGYEQYF.

The V call is TRBV6-1, the J call TRBJ1-1; the D gene is possibly TRBD1 (5 bases). CDR3 length equals 14 residues. V gave up 3 bases and J gave up 1 base, with 9 bases separating them. Germline V gene data show CDR1 as MNHNS and CDR2 as SASEGT. The CDR3 spells CASSDQGGNTEAFF. The CDR3 region has the DNA TGTGCCAGCAGTGACCAGGGAGGGAACACTGAAGCTTTCTTT.

The genes are TRBV7-3 and TRBJ2-5, with D possibly being TRBD1 (6 bases). The germline V and J ends were trimmed by 5 bases and 0 bases, with 10 bases remaining between them. The CDR3 contains 14 residues. The germline CDR1 and CDR2 sequences are SGHTA and FQGTGA. The CDR3 loop reads CASSPGHYQETQYF. The CDR3, as DNA: TGTGCCAGCAGCCCGGGACACTACCAAGAGACCCAGTACTTC.

As regards this clone: Distinct nucleotide sequences in the sample also encode this CDR3. The gene calls are TRBV19 and TRBJ2-7, with 7 bases fitting TRBD1. The germline V gene encodes CDR1 LNHDA and CDR2 SQIVND (reference sequence). The CDR3 length is 14 residues. The trim removed 4 bases at V and 0 bases at J, leaving 3 bases unmatched. As DNA, the CDR3 is TGTGCCAGTAGTAGTTCAGGGGGCTCCTACGAGCAGTACTTC. It yields the protein CASSSSGGSYEQYF. The entire variable domain, with the rest obtained from reference TRBV19 and TRBJ2-7, is as follows: DGGITQSPKYLFRKEGQNVTLSCEQNLNHDAMYWYRQDPGQGLRLIYYSQIVNDFQKGDIAEGYSVSREKKESFPLTVTSAQKNPTAFYLCASSSSGGSYEQYFGPGTRLTVT.

This clone has a handful of counts. The chain uses TRBV6-5 and TRBJ2-5; 11 nucleotides line up with TRBD2. The CDR3 loop spans 16 amino acids. CDR1 is MNHEY and CDR2 is SVGAGI in the germline V gene. J was trimmed by 4 bases and V by 2 bases; bases with no gene match: 6. The DNA for the CDR3 is TGTGCCAGCAGTTACAATGGACTAGCGGGTGGAGAGACCCAGTACTTC. This encodes CASSYNGLAGGETQYF.